This is a list of T cell receptor beta chains from one sample in a study of identical twins. MiXCR, applied by TCRdb to the 5' RACE reads, yields one record per CDR3 protein. The sample lists some 320,000 distinct CDR3 sequences; approximately 13% were seen once. These records were also assigned to another study, of yellow fever vaccine responses in identical twins.

The sequencing input was CD8+ T cells sorted from blood. The receptors derive from a young woman in good health. The CDR3 runs from the conserved cysteine through the conserved F or W. The D gene is left open where the match is weak. Part of the rows lack a size; the others show once, few, many or a class for expanded clones.

TRBJ2-1,-,TRBV24-1,-,CATRDGPYSYNEQFF,TGTGCCACCAGAGACGGGCCGTATTCCTACAATGAGCAGTTCTTC
TRBJ2-1,few,TRBV6-1,TRBD2,CASSELAESSYNEQFF,TGTGCCAGCAGTGAACTAGCGGAGAGCTCCTACAATGAGCAGTTCTTC
TRBJ2-2,few,TRBV28,-,CASSLRSRYSNTGELFF,TGTGCCAGCAGTTTACGGTCCCGATACTCGAACACCGGGGAGCTGTTTTTT
TRBJ2-5,-,TRBV24-1,-,CATAGTPQETQYF,TGTGCCACCGCTGGGACACCCCAAGAGACCCAGTACTTC
TRBJ1-5,-,TRBV7-8,TRBD1,CASSLAGQGVRNQPQHF,TGTGCCAGCAGCTTAGCTGGTCAGGGGGTCCGCAATCAGCCCCAGCATTTT
TRBJ1-4,few,TRBV5-1,TRBD1,CASRTGTNEKLFF,TGCGCCAGTCGGACAGGGACTAATGAAAAACTGTTTTTT
TRBJ2-7,-,TRBV10-2,-,CASSWAETYEQYF,TGCGCCAGCAGTTGGGCGGAAACCTACGAGCAGTACTTC
TRBJ2-1,few,TRBV3-1,TRBD2,CASSQPSSGHYNEQFF,TGTGCCAGCAGCCAACCTTCTAGCGGGCACTACAATGAGCAGTTCTTC
TRBJ2-5,-,TRBV11-3,-,CASSRLQWETQYF,TGTGCCAGCAGCCGCCTTCAGTGGGAGACCCAGTACTTC
TRBJ2-5,few,TRBV7-6,TRBD1,CASSSTRQGLETQYF,TGTGCCAGCAGCAGTACTCGACAGGGTTTGGAGACCCAGTACTTC
TRBJ2-3,-,TRBV9,TRBD2,CASSVDGLAGSTDTQYF,TGTGCCAGCAGCGTAGATGGACTAGCGGGCAGCACAGATACGCAGTATTTT
TRBJ2-1,many,TRBV15,-,CATGSYNEQFF,TGTGCCACCGGCTCCTACAATGAGCAGTTCTTC
TRBJ2-1,many,TRBV4-1,-,CASSQVDRGPYNEQFF,TGCGCCAGCAGCCAAGTTGACCGCGGACCCTACAATGAGCAGTTCTTC
TRBJ2-7,few,TRBV11-1,TRBD1,CASSLTGTAYEQYF,TGTGCCAGCAGCTTGACCGGGACAGCCTACGAGCAGTACTTC
TRBJ1-6,few,TRBV7-9,-,CASSSGEYYNSPLHF,TGTGCCAGCAGCTCCGGAGAATACTATAATTCACCCCTCCACTTT
TRBJ2-7,-,TRBV20-1,TRBD2,CSAPGAGLALHEQYF,TGCAGTGCCCCGGGTGCTGGACTAGCACTGCACGAGCAGTACTTC
TRBJ1-2,-,TRBV28,-,CASSLSGRNYGYTF,TGTGCCAGCAGTTTATCCGGCAGGAACTATGGCTACACCTTC
TRBJ1-2,-,TRBV2,-,CASPLEGPRRGYTF,TGTGCCAGCCCTTTGGAGGGGCCGCGACGTGGCTACACCTTC
TRBJ2-3,few,TRBV28,TRBD2,CASRSSGEPDTQYF,TGTGCCAGCAGATCTAGCGGGGAGCCAGATACGCAGTATTTT
TRBJ1-1,many,TRBV7-8,-,CASSSNPLSTEAFF,TGTGCCAGCAGCTCTAACCCACTTTCCACTGAAGCTTTCTTT
TRBJ2-1,-,TRBV7-9,TRBD2,CASSRAGGREGQFF,TGTGCCAGCAGCCGAGCGGGGGGTCGGGAGGGGCAGTTCTTC
TRBJ2-7,-,TRBV7-9,-,CASSVEWGEGLDEQYF,TGTGCCAGCAGCGTAGAATGGGGTGAGGGGCTCGACGAGCAGTACTTC
TRBJ1-6,-,TRBV9,-,CASSVADSNSPLHF,TGTGCCAGCAGCGTAGCGGACAGTAATTCACCCCTCCACTTT
TRBJ2-1,many,TRBV29-1,TRBD2,CSVELGLAGAEQFF,TGCAGCGTTGAATTGGGACTAGCGGGAGCCGAGCAGTTCTTC
TRBJ1-1,few,TRBV5-1,-,CASSLRGVGTEAFF,TGCGCCAGCAGCCTAAGGGGGGTTGGCACTGAAGCTTTCTTT
TRBJ1-6,few,TRBV28,-,CASSFGGTNSPLHF,TGTGCCAGCAGCTTCGGAGGGACAAATTCACCCCTCCACTTT
TRBJ2-1,-,TRBV24-1,-,CATRARGEQFF,TGTGCCACCAGGGCGCGGGGTGAGCAGTTCTTC
TRBJ2-2,-,TRBV7-6,TRBD2,CASSLANPERGPNTGELFF,TGTGCCAGCAGCTTAGCGAACCCCGAGCGGGGGCCAAACACCGGGGAGCTGTTTTTT
TRBJ2-5,-,TRBV7-8,-,CASSLVHYSRQQETQYF,TGTGCCAGCAGCTTAGTGCACTACTCCCGACAACAAGAGACCCAGTACTTC
TRBJ1-2,few,TRBV10-3,-,CATYSFHYGYTF,TGTGCCACATATTCATTCCACTATGGCTACACCTTC
TRBJ2-4,-,TRBV11-2,-,CASSLWLAKNIQYF,TGTGCCAGCAGCTTATGGTTAGCCAAAAACATTCAGTACTTC
TRBJ2-1,-,TRBV20-1,TRBD2,CSARDWIAGNEQFF,TGCAGTGCTAGAGATTGGATAGCGGGCAATGAGCAGTTCTTC
TRBJ2-1,-,TRBV6-1,TRBD2,CASSKTSGIDEQFF,TGTGCCAGCAGTAAGACTAGCGGGATTGATGAGCAGTTCTTC
TRBJ1-6,-,TRBV6-5,TRBD1,CASSYSTGALNSPLHF,TGTGCCAGCAGTTACTCTACAGGGGCACTTAATTCACCCCTCCACTTT
TRBJ2-1,few,TRBV2,-,CASRPYNEQFF,TGTGCCAGCCGGCCCTACAATGAGCAGTTCTTC
TRBJ2-7,many,TRBV4-1,TRBD2,CASSQYFLAGEQNYEQYF,TGCGCCAGCAGCCAATACTTTCTAGCGGGAGAGCAAAACTACGAGCAGTACTTC
TRBJ2-3,few,TRBV7-8,-,CASSFADTDTQYF,TGTGCCAGCAGCTTCGCCGACACAGATACGCAGTATTTT
TRBJ2-7,-,TRBV29-1,-,CSVELGGGYEQYF,TGCAGCGTTGAACTTGGGGGCGGCTACGAGCAGTACTTC
TRBJ2-3,-,TRBV6-2/TRBV6-3,TRBD2,CASSYIAGGGTDTQYF,TGTGCCAGCAGTTACATAGCGGGAGGCGGCACAGATACGCAGTATTTT
TRBJ1-2,few,TRBV20-1,TRBD1,CSAIQDRGLRDYGYTF,TGCAGTGCTATACAAGACAGGGGGCTCCGAGACTATGGCTACACCTTC
TRBJ2-7,few,TRBV14,-,CASSHNRYLSYEQYF,TGTGCCAGCAGCCATAACAGATACCTCTCCTACGAGCAGTACTTC
TRBJ1-2,-,TRBV6-1,-,CASSEALTGRGGYTF,TGTGCCAGCAGTGAAGCCCTGACAGGCCGGGGTGGCTACACCTTC
TRBJ1-1,-,TRBV7-9,-,CASSTGRTEAFF,TGTGCCAGCAGCACCGGACGAACTGAAGCTTTCTTT
TRBJ2-5,-,TRBV7-2,TRBD2,CASSFPPGTKETQYF,TGTGCCAGCAGCTTCCCCCCGGGGACTAAAGAGACCCAGTACTTC
TRBJ2-1,-,TRBV2,-,CASSEDTDGWSYNEQFF,TGTGCCAGCAGTGAAGACACCGACGGATGGTCCTACAATGAGCAGTTCTTC
TRBJ2-3,few,TRBV6-1,TRBD2,CASSGLGTSRADTQYF,TGTGCCAGCAGTGGCCTCGGGACTAGCCGCGCAGATACGCAGTATTTT
TRBJ1-2,few,TRBV4-1,-,CASSQAGGGYTF,TGCGCCAGCAGCCAAGCTGGGGGTGGCTACACCTTC
TRBJ2-1,many,TRBV4-1,-,CASSPPSSYNEQFF,TGCGCCAGCAGCCCCCCTAGCAGCTACAATGAGCAGTTCTTC
TRBJ2-2,many,TRBV24-1,TRBD2,CATSDFPPTSGKTNTGELFF,TGTGCCACCAGTGATTTTCCCCCGACTAGCGGGAAAACGAACACCGGGGAGCTGTTTTTT
TRBJ2-7,many,TRBV28,-,CASRDGGSLEQYF,TGTGCCAGCAGAGATGGGGGTTCCCTGGAGCAGTACTTC
TRBJ2-3,few,TRBV20-1,-,CSARGLSRTDTQYF,TGCAGTGCAAGAGGGTTGAGTCGCACAGATACGCAGTATTTT
TRBJ2-2,many,TRBV3-1,-,CASSQDFPGELFF,TGTGCCAGCAGCCAAGATTTCCCCGGGGAGCTGTTTTTT
TRBJ2-1,-,TRBV28,TRBD1,CASSSSETGADEQFF,TGTGCCAGCAGCTCCTCCGAGACAGGGGCCGATGAGCAGTTCTTC
TRBJ2-3,many,TRBV12-3/TRBV12-4,TRBD1,CAQGDGTDTQYF,TGTGCCCAGGGGGACGGCACAGATACGCAGTATTTT
TRBJ1-2,-,TRBV12-3/TRBV12-4,TRBD1,CASSLTGQGVGYTF,TGTGCCAGCAGCCTTACGGGACAGGGAGTTGGCTACACCTTC
TRBJ1-2,many,TRBV12-3/TRBV12-4,-,CASSFWAPGGYTF,TGTGCCAGCAGTTTCTGGGCGCCCGGGGGCTACACCTTC
TRBJ2-1,-,TRBV2,-,CASVGDTYNEQFF,TGTGCCAGCGTTGGGGACACCTACAATGAGCAGTTCTTC
TRBJ2-5,few,TRBV9,-,CASSVGQRVSETQYF,TGTGCCAGCAGCGTAGGTCAGAGGGTGTCAGAGACCCAGTACTTC
TRBJ2-3,few,TRBV10-3,TRBD1,CAIRISTGGEDTQYF,TGTGCCATCAGGATATCTACAGGGGGCGAAGATACGCAGTATTTT